The clone carrying this T cell receptor (beta chain) was recorded once. The target antigen is unknown. This entry comes from a study of cytomegalovirus exposure and HLA in healthy donors. Study-level points and caveats: The CMV antigen specificity of a few CMV-associated chains was confirmed through in vitro analysis. The presence/absence work took it that sequencing depth was about the same across donors.

This CDR3 spans 18 amino acids. The V gene's germline CDR1 is MGHRA and CDR2 YSYEKL. V gave up 1 base and J gave up 4 bases; unmatched junction bases: 12. The study ran its PCR with 60 Vbeta and 13 Jbeta primers. Profiled with immunoSEQ multiplex PCR; TCRdb holds only in-frame clones, not every one. The table includes about 240,000 clones, 80% to 90% detected once. V gene TRBV4-1 combines with J gene TRBJ1-5; 8 positions agree with TRBD1. The sample comprised PBMCs. The sequence derives from a girl aged 2 to 10 in good health and CMV-seronegative. The CDR3 nucleotides are TGCGCCAGCAGCCAAGTGCAATTAAACAGGGGGGCAAATCAGCCCCAGCATTTT. Residues: CASSQVQLNRGANQPQHF.